This is a list of T cell receptor beta chains from one sample in a study of blood T cells in healthy people across ages. TCRdb re-called the 5' RACE reads with MiXCR, one entry per CDR3 protein. The repertoire consists of 1.5 million to 2 million distinct CDR3 sequences, with roughly 27% occurring once and the leading ten covering more than 6%. The source material was blood. Receptor source: a woman aged 30 to 39 in good health. The CDR3 runs from the conserved cysteine through the conserved F or W. The order of the fields is V gene, CDR3 length, J gene, clone size, D gene, CDR3 protein, CDR3 DNA. The D gene is left open where the match is weak. Size is stated for part of the rows, as once, few or many counts, or as a class when the clone is expanded.

>TRBV5-1|15|TRBJ2-2|once|.
CASSLGGRYTGELFF
TGCGCCAGCAGCTTGGGGGGACGATATACCGGGGAGCTGTTTTTT
>TRBV2|15|TRBJ2-1|few|TRBD2
CASRTTSGRLYEQFF
TGTGCCAGCAGGACGACTAGCGGGAGACTGTATGAGCAGTTCTTC
>TRBV29-1|16|TRBJ2-1|.|TRBD1
CIVGRRGTGVYNEQFF
TGCATCGTTGGCCGAAGGGGAACAGGGGTCTACAATGAGCAGTTCTTC
>TRBV7-6|16|TRBJ2-5|few|TRBD1
CASSLGTGGSSETQYF
TGTGCCAGCAGTCTCGGGACAGGGGGGTCTTCGGAGACCCAGTACTTC
>TRBV9|16|TRBJ1-3|.|.
CASSVGGGPSGNTIYF
TGTGCCAGCAGCGTCGGTGGCGGGCCCTCTGGAAACACCATATATTTT
>TRBV19|14|TRBJ1-5|.|.
CASSSMTGNQPQHF
TGTGCCAGTAGTTCCATGACTGGGAACCAGCCCCAGCATTTT
>TRBV4-1|16|TRBJ1-4|.|TRBD1
CASSNRGQATNEKLFF
TGCGCCAGCAGCAATAGGGGACAGGCAACTAATGAAAAACTGTTTTTT
>TRBV3-1|14|TRBJ2-5|few|TRBD1
CASSPLGQRETQYF
TGTGCCAGCAGCCCCCTGGGACAGAGGGAGACCCAGTACTTC
>TRBV5-1|18|TRBJ2-3|.|TRBD2
CASSSAPLAGGDADTQYF
TGCGCCAGCAGCTCTGCCCCCCTAGCGGGAGGTGACGCAGATACGCAGTATTTT
>TRBV7-6|14|TRBJ2-3|.|.
CASSSKTGTDTQYF
TGTGCCAGCAGCTCGAAGACCGGCACAGATACGCAGTATTTT
>TRBV13|15|TRBJ2-5|few|.
CASSLGRRGGKTQYF
TGTGCCAGCAGCTTAGGCCGCAGGGGTGGAAAGACCCAGTACTTC
>TRBV15|14|TRBJ2-7|few|.
CATSSGRNTYKQYF
TGTGCCACCAGCTCCGGGAGAAACACCTACAAGCAGTACTTC
>TRBV12-3/TRBV12-4|16|TRBJ2-3|.|.
CASSAEEGASTDTQYF
TGTGCCAGCAGTGCCGAGGAGGGCGCGAGCACAGATACGCAGTATTTT
>TRBV4-1|18|TRBJ2-2|few|.
CASSQEPGQSWDTGELFF
TGCGCCAGCAGCCAAGAACCCGGACAGTCGTGGGACACCGGGGAGCTGTTTTTT
>TRBV11-2|16|TRBJ2-5|few|TRBD1
CASSPLGQGVGETQYF
TGTGCCAGCAGCCCCTTGGGACAGGGGGTTGGGGAGACCCAGTACTTC
>TRBV20-1|11|TRBJ2-1|few|.
CSAFPSDEQFF
TGCAGTGCTTTCCCTAGCGACGAGCAGTTCTTC
>TRBV6-2/TRBV6-3|14|TRBJ1-2|.|TRBD1
CASSRTTGGGGYTF
TGTGCCAGCAGTCGAACGACAGGGGGCGGTGGCTACACCTTC
>TRBV5-1|16|TRBJ2-7|.|TRBD2
CASSLFRSSGGYEQYF
TGCGCCAGCAGCTTGTTCCGATCTAGCGGGGGTTACGAGCAGTACTTC
>TRBV15|16|TRBJ2-3|.|.
CATSRAGSGPTDTQYF
TGTGCCACCAGCAGAGCAGGGAGCGGACCTACAGATACGCAGTATTTT
>TRBV6-1|19|TRBJ2-6|few|.
CASSPVLGTGPGGANVLTF
TGTGCCAGCAGCCCGGTATTAGGAACAGGTCCCGGCGGGGCCAACGTCCTGACTTTC
>TRBV5-1|13|TRBJ2-4|.|.
CASETGERGEQYF
TGCGCCAGCGAGACGGGGGAACGAGGTGAGCAGTACTTC
>TRBV20-1|16|TRBJ2-1|few|TRBD2
CSASPTSGTGNNEQFF
TGCAGTGCTAGCCCTACTAGCGGGACGGGAAACAATGAGCAGTTCTTC
>TRBV6-1|15|TRBJ2-3|many|TRBD2
CASRTSGSGTDTQYF
TGTGCCAGCAGGACCAGCGGGAGCGGCACAGATACGCAGTATTTT
>TRBV7-9|16|TRBJ2-6|few|.
CASSLIRVFGTNVLTF
TGTGCCAGCAGCTTAATCAGGGTATTTGGGACCAACGTCCTGACTTTC